Here is one T cell receptor (beta chain) with its context. Sequenced by immunoSEQ multiplex PCR; TCRdb stores in-frame clones only, minus some. Of approximately 1,500,000 clones in the sample, about 96% were seen once. V trimming: 6 bases; J trimming: 2 bases; junction bases outside the gene matches: 11. The CDR3 totals 16 residues. The V gene's germline CDR1 is WNHNN and CDR2 SYGVQD (reference sequence). The data derive from a study of shared clonotypes between healthy human individuals. What was sequenced was naive CD4+ T cells sorted from blood. The subset denotes: CD45RA+ positively selected. The sequence came from a man aged 25 to 40 in good health. The rearrangement uses TRBV10-1 and TRBJ2-5; TRBD1 matches 8 bases. The CDR3 here is CASSPLRQGHQETQYF. As DNA, the CDR3 is TGCGCCAGCAGCCCCCTCAGACAGGGGCATCAAGAGACCCAGTACTTC.